These T cell receptor beta chains were read from a single sample in a study of a mutant IDH1 vaccine in newly diagnosed glioma. The table came from immunoSEQ multiplex PCR; TCRdb's copy has only in-frame clones and leaves some out. The sample has roughly 70,000 clones, 80% to 90% seen once. Sequencing was performed on PBMCs, taken from a glioma patient treated with radiotherapy, temozolomide or both. The receptors originated from a man aged 25-45 years with glioma. The CDR3 runs from the conserved cysteine through the conserved F or W. A D gene is named only where the DNA matches it firmly. Where a row states a size, it is once, few, many or the class of an expanded clone; other rows omit it.

abundance	d_gene	v_gene	j_gene	CDR3aa	CDR3nt
-	TRBD1	TRBV5-1	TRBJ1-6	CASARLFGQGANSPLHF	TGCGCCAGCGCACGACTTTTCGGACAGGGGGCCAATTCACCCCTCCACTTT
-	-	TRBV2	TRBJ1-1	CASKETGGTEAFF	TGTGCCAGCAAAGAAACCGGAGGCACTGAAGCCTTCTTT
-	-	TRBV6-5	TRBJ1-6	CASQRRDRSPLHF	TGTGCCAGCCAACGCAGGGACCGATCACCCCTCCACTTT
-	-	TRBV18	TRBJ2-7	CASSPWTDRAGEQYF	TGTGCCAGCTCACCTTGGACAGACCGGGCTGGGGAGCAGTACTTC
-	-	TRBV7-9	TRBJ1-1	CASTVQGPNTEAFF	TGTGCCAGCACCGTACAGGGCCCGAACACTGAAGCTTTCTTT
-	TRBD2	TRBV19	TRBJ2-1	CASSSSGGGYNEQFF	TGTGCCAGTAGTTCCAGCGGGGGAGGGTACAATGAGCAGTTCTTC
-	-	TRBV4-1	TRBJ2-3	CASSRSPYLDRDTQYF	TGCGCCAGCAGCCGCTCCCCGTACTTGGACCGGGATACGCAGTATTTT
-	TRBD1	TRBV19	TRBJ1-5	CASATSTGGNQPQHF	TGTGCCAGTGCGACCTCGACAGGGGGCAATCAGCCCCAGCATTTT
-	TRBD1	TRBV30	TRBJ1-2	CAWTGGNYGYTF	TGTGCCTGGACAGGGGGTAACTATGGCTACACCTTC
-	-	TRBV11-2	TRBJ1-3	CASRGNTIYF	TGTGCCAGCAGAGGAAACACCATATATTTT
-	-	TRBV28	TRBJ1-3	CASSSLGGGSGNTIYF	TGTGCCAGCAGTTCCCTGGGGGGAGGCTCTGGAAACACCATATATTTT
few	-	TRBV2	TRBJ1-4	CASTQGGREKKLFF	TGTGCCAGCACCCAAGGGGGGAGGGAGAAAAAACTGTTTTTT
-	-	TRBV4-2	TRBJ2-5	CASSQDLRGLVQETQYF	TGTGCCAGCAGCCAAGATCTTCGAGGACTGGTACAAGAGACCCAGTACTTC
once	-	TRBV6-5	TRBJ2-7	CASSSSGRDYEQYF	TGTGCCAGCAGTTCGTCGGGACGGGACTACGAGCAGTACTTC
-	-	TRBV11-2	TRBJ2-1	CASSLNPVGRRYYNEQFF	TGTGCCAGCAGCTTAAACCCGGTAGGGAGGAGATATTACAATGAGCAGTTCTTC
-	-	TRBV5-6	TRBJ2-3	CASSFDPGRGNTDTQYF	TGTGCCAGCAGCTTCGACCCGGGCCGAGGAAACACAGATACGCAGTATTTT
-	-	TRBV6-5	TRBJ1-6	CASSYDWKNSPLHF	TGTGCCAGCAGTTACGACTGGAAAAATTCACCCCTCCACTTT
-	-	TRBV4-1	TRBJ1-2	CASSIQDSYGYTF	TGCGCCAGCAGCATTCAGGACAGCTATGGCTACACCTTC
-	-	TRBV19	TRBJ2-7	CASKNGGAPTEQYF	TGTGCCAGTAAGAATGGGGGCGCTCCTACGGAGCAGTACTTC
-	-	TRBV30	TRBJ1-5	CAWSVDSSQPQHF	TGTGCCTGGAGTGTAGACAGTTCTCAGCCCCAGCATTTT
-	-	TRBV4-1	TRBJ1-5	CASSQDETAPANQPQHF	TGCGCCAGCAGCCAAGACGAAACAGCACCTGCAAATCAGCCCCAGCATTTT
-	-	TRBV29-1	TRBJ1-2	CSVPPRLDQGSTISGYTF	TGCAGCGTACCCCCCCGATTGGACCAGGGAAGTACTATCAGTGGCTACACCTTC
-	TRBD1	TRBV2	TRBJ2-5	CASSTGVETQYF	TGTGCCAGTTCCACAGGGGTAGAGACCCAGTACTTC
-	-	TRBV6-5	TRBJ1-1	CASSSVTDEAFF	TGTGCCAGCAGTTCCGTGACAGATGAAGCTTTCTTT
-	TRBD1	TRBV6-5	TRBJ1-2	CASSLAGQGVGGYTF	TGTGCCAGCAGCCTAGCCGGACAGGGAGTCGGTGGCTACACCTTC
-	-	TRBV7-8	TRBJ1-5	CASSFMQGMGNQPQHF	TGTGCCAGCAGCTTCATGCAGGGGATGGGTAATCAGCCCCAGCATTTT
-	TRBD2	TRBV19	TRBJ2-3	CASSTTSGGTDTQYF	TGTGCCAGTAGTACCACTAGCGGGGGCACAGATACGCAGTATTTT
-	-	TRBV5-1	TRBJ2-7	CASSLGGSDSTYEQYF	TGCGCCAGCAGCTTGGGGGGTTCCGACTCTACCTACGAGCAGTACTTC
-	-	TRBV25-1	TRBJ1-2	CASSSGVGYTF	TGTGCCAGCAGTTCGGGAGTGGGCTACACCTTC
-	-	TRBV4-1	TRBJ1-1	CASSQEMVGLTEAFF	TGCGCCAGCAGCCAAGAAATGGTGGGCCTAACTGAAGCTTTCTTT
-	-	TRBV29-1	TRBJ1-1	CSVLRLWGSNTEAFF	TGCAGCGTCCTAAGGTTATGGGGATCGAACACTGAAGCTTTCTTT
-	TRBD1	TRBV6-5	TRBJ1-4	CASSSDRGGEKLFF	TGTGCCAGCAGTAGCGACAGGGGGGGTGAAAAACTGTTTTTT
-	-	TRBV29-1	TRBJ1-3	CSVGDSGNTIYF	TGCAGCGTAGGGGACTCTGGAAACACCATATATTTT
-	-	TRBV6-6	TRBJ1-3	CASSYRDSAGNTIYF	TGTGCCAGCAGCTACCGGGACTCCGCTGGAAACACCATATATTTT
-	TRBD1	TRBV27	TRBJ2-7	CASSLRTGELYEQYF	TGTGCCAGCAGTTTACGGACAGGGGAGCTCTACGAGCAGTACTTC
-	-	TRBV7-8	TRBJ2-1	CASSLAGQYSYNEQFF	TGTGCCAGCAGCTTAGCCGGACAGTACTCCTACAATGAGCAGTTCTTC
-	TRBD1	TRBV27	TRBJ1-1	CASSSGQGGTEAFF	TGTGCCAGCAGTTCTGGCCAGGGGGGCACTGAAGCTTTCTTT
-	TRBD1	TRBV18	TRBJ1-5	CASSPPGQGNQPQHF	TGTGCCAGCTCGCCACCGGGACAGGGCAATCAGCCCCAGCATTTT
-	-	TRBV7-9	TRBJ1-2	CASSPGQGYGYTF	TGTGCCAGCAGCCCCGGACAAGGCTATGGCTACACCTTC
-	TRBD1	TRBV7-8	TRBJ2-7	CASSRGTGGTYEQYF	TGTGCCAGCAGCCGCGGGACAGGGGGAACCTACGAGCAGTACTTC
-	-	TRBV4-2	TRBJ1-4	CASSQGISPGEKLFF	TGTGCCAGCAGCCAGGGGATTAGCCCGGGTGAAAAACTGTTTTTT
once	-	TRBV6-5	TRBJ1-6	CATRGGRLYNSPLHF	TGTGCCACCCGGGGAGGGCGACTGTATAATTCACCCCTCCACTTT
-	-	TRBV19	TRBJ1-5	CASSIEGSWNSNQPQHF	TGTGCCAGTAGTATAGAGGGGTCTTGGAATAGCAATCAGCCCCAGCATTTT
-	-	TRBV25-1	TRBJ1-6	CASSESRGYGSPLHF	TGTGCCAGCAGTGAATCGAGAGGGTACGGCTCACCCCTCCACTTT
-	-	TRBV11-2	TRBJ2-1	CASSARDTYNEQFF	TGTGCCAGCAGCGCTCGGGACACGTACAATGAGCAGTTCTTC
-	-	TRBV18	TRBJ2-1	CASSPWGEQFF	TGTGCCAGCTCACCATGGGGGGAGCAGTTCTTC
-	TRBD1	TRBV28	TRBJ2-1	CASSFRGQGLTSSYNEQFF	TGTGCCAGCAGTTTCCGCGGACAGGGCTTGACCAGCTCCTACAATGAGCAGTTCTTC
-	-	TRBV11-3	TRBJ2-7	CASSLLQGEQYF	TGTGCCAGCAGCTTACTTCAGGGCGAGCAGTACTTC
-	-	TRBV7-9	TRBJ1-1	CASSLEGNTEAFF	TGTGCCAGCAGCTTAGAGGGGAACACTGAAGCTTTCTTT
-	TRBD1	TRBV2	TRBJ2-5	CASRRDRGEETQYF	TGTGCCAGCAGAAGGGACAGGGGAGAGGAGACCCAGTACTTC
-	-	TRBV7-2	TRBJ2-4	CASSLVVTNLAKNIQYF	TGTGCCAGCAGCTTAGTGGTCACGAATCTAGCCAAAAACATTCAGTACTTC
-	-	TRBV6-4	TRBJ2-2	CASTPNRDTGELFF	TGTGCCAGCACCCCCAACAGGGATACCGGGGAGCTGTTTTTT
-	TRBD2	TRBV28	TRBJ2-5	CASSLSKRTSGKQETQYF	TGTGCCAGCAGTTTATCTAAACGGACTAGCGGGAAACAAGAGACCCAGTACTTC
once	-	TRBV7-2	TRBJ2-7	CASSLVQHYEQYF	TGTGCCAGCAGCTTAGTACAGCACTACGAGCAGTACTTC
few	-	TRBV30	TRBJ1-5	CAWSVGGGGQPQHF	TGTGCCTGGAGTGTAGGTGGGGGAGGCCAGCCCCAGCATTTT